What follows are 18 T cell receptor beta chains derived from one specimen sequenced in a study of blood T cell repertoires in COVID-19. Using immunoSEQ multiplex PCR, the repertoire was profiled, and TCRdb retains in-frame clones only, with some absent. Of about 190,000 clones in the sample, roughly 78% are singletons; the top ten hold about 3%. Sequences were obtained from peripheral blood. The receptor source for this set is a woman over 75 with active or convalescent COVID-19.

To note about this clone: Relative to the germline gene, one junction end is altered; a read error may explain this. This chain uses TRBV28 with TRBJ1-1; 9 nucleotides agree with TRBD1. Germline lookup yields CDR1 MDHEN and CDR2 SYDVKM. The CDR3 is made up of 15 amino acids. CDR3 DNA sequence: TGTGCCAGCAGTTTATACGGACAGGGGAACTCTGAAGCTTTCTTT. Protein: CASSLYGQGNSEAFF. The full variable domain, in which reference TRBV28 and TRBJ1-1 provide the parts outside the CDR3, is DVKVTQSSRYLVKRTGEKVFLECVQDMDHENMFWYRQDPGLGLRLIYFSYDVKMKEKGDIPEGYSVSREKKERFSLILESASTNQTSMYLCASSLYGQGNSEAFFGQGTRLTVV.

The V call is TRBV5-4, the J call TRBJ2-7, with D possibly TRBD2 on 6 matching bases. The length of the CDR3 is 15 residues. Germline CDR1 SGHNT, CDR2 YYREEE (reference sequence). V was cut by 4 bases and J by 0 bases, with 14 bases left in between. In DNA form, the CDR3 reads TGTGCCAGCAGCGGGGGGACGGTACACTCCTACGAGCAGTACTTC. The encoded protein is CASSGGTVHSYEQYF.

This clone has a handful of counts. The rearrangement joins TRBV29-1 to TRBJ1-3, with a weak D call TRBD1 (5 bases). The CDR3 consists of 13 residues. V was clipped by 7 bases and J by 3 bases, with 13 bases between them. Germline-derived CDR1 and CDR2 are SQVTM and ANQGSEA. The DNA of the CDR3 is TGCAGCGCGTCAACAGGTGGTGGAAACACCATATATTTT. The encoded protein is CSASTGGGNTIYF.

The rearrangement links TRBV27 to TRBJ1-2, with TRBD1 identical over 8 bases. CDR3 size: 15 residues. Per the germline V gene, CDR1 is MNHEY and CDR2 is SMNVEV (reference sequence). V lost 5 bases, J lost 3 bases, and 8 bases stayed unmatched. The CDR3 DNA reads as TGTGCCAGCAGTGGGCCCTCGACAGGGGACTATGGCTACACCTTC. Translated: CASSGPSTGDYGYTF.

This sequence joins TRBV28 and TRBJ1-5; D is possibly TRBD1 (5 bases). This CDR3 is built from 13 residues. From germline, CDR1 is MDHEN and CDR2 SYDVKM. V lost 7 bases and J lost 7, with 14 bases in between. CDR3 bases: TGTGCCAGCACGGGGGTAATCTTACAGCCCCAGCATTTT. This translates into CASTGVILQPQHF.

The J gene is TRBJ1-2, the V gene TRBV2, with unresolved D. The germline gives CDR1 SNHLY, CDR2 FYNNEI. V dropped 9 bases and J dropped 5 bases, with 13 bases sitting between them. This CDR3 has 12 amino acids. CDR3 coding DNA: TGTGCCAGAAGGGAGGGAGCGTATGGCTACACCTTC. Amino acid sequence: CARREGAYGYTF. The full variable domain, its missing parts supplied by reference TRBV2 and TRBJ1-2, is EPEVTQTPSHQVTQMGQEVILRCVPISNHLYFYWYRQILGQKVEFLVSFYNNEISEKSEIFDDQFSVERPDGSNFTLKIRSTKLEDSAMYFCARREGAYGYTFGSGTRLTVV.

This chain joins TRBV10-3 and TRBJ2-7; D perhaps matches TRBD1 (6 bases). This CDR3 is 14 amino acids long. Germline CDR1 ENHRY, CDR2 SYGVKD. V lost 6 bases to trimming and J lost 1 base, with 13 bases between them. CDR3 sequence: CAISWTASSYEQYF. CDR3 coding DNA: TGTGCCATCAGCTGGACAGCCTCATCCTACGAGCAGTACTTC.

This clone was recorded once. The rearrangement uses TRBV28 and TRBJ2-5; TRBD1 agrees at 9 bases. With V trimmed by 6 bases and J by 6 bases, 8 bases remained unmatched. CDR1 MDHEN and CDR2 SYDVKM come from the germline V gene. The CDR3 runs 14 residues. The CDR3, as DNA: TGTGCCAGCAGCAAGGACAGGGGATTGAAGACCCAGTACTTC. Residues: CASSKDRGLKTQYF.

This clone occurred a few times. V gene TRBV5-4 combines with J gene TRBJ2-1; 10 nucleotides align to TRBD2. V was clipped by 1 base and J by 6 bases; unmatched bases: 7. Germline V gene lookup returns CDR1 SGHNT and CDR2 YYREEE (reference sequence). The CDR3 is 16 amino acids. The CDR3 protein is CASSLSLLAGSNEQFF. In DNA, the CDR3 is TGTGCCAGCAGCTTGTCGTTACTAGCGGGGTCCAATGAGCAGTTCTTC.

The V and J genes are TRBV5-1 and TRBJ2-1; 8 bases are a match to TRBD2. The CDR3 contains 15 residues. V shed 0 bases, J shed 9 bases, and the junction held 8 bases outside the gene matches. Per germline, CDR1 SGHRS and CDR2 YFSETQ. Here the CDR3 reads CASSLAVSGVGEQFF. In DNA, the CDR3 is TGCGCCAGCAGCTTGGCCGTTAGCGGGGTTGGTGAGCAGTTCTTC.

The chain carries TRBV6-5 and TRBJ1-2; tentative D call: TRBD1 (6 bases). This CDR3 spans 15 amino acids. Per germline, CDR1 MNHEY and CDR2 SVGAGI. The ends were cut back, 2 bases at V and 6 bases at J, with 16 bases in the middle. In DNA, the CDR3 is TGTGCCAGCAGTTACGATGGGGGCGCCTGGAATGGCTACACCTTC. This translates into CASSYDGGAWNGYTF.

The CDR3 reads CASSLGQGVYGYTF. The CDR3 DNA reads as TGTGCCAGCAGCCTGGGACAGGGGGTCTATGGCTACACCTTC. The V and J genes are TRBV5-5 and TRBJ1-2; TRBD1 matches at 11 bases. The CDR3 spans 14 residues. Losses at the gene ends were 4 bases for V and 4 bases for J; bases not matched to a gene: 3. CDR1 is SGHKS and CDR2 is YYEKEE in the germline V gene (reference sequence).

This clone was detected once. The V gene is TRBV9, the J gene TRBJ2-7; 9 nucleotides agree with TRBD1. There are 14 residues in the CDR3. Germline V gene data show CDR1 as SGDLS and CDR2 as YYNGEE. With 3 bases clipped from V and 4 bases from J, the junction kept 5 bases outside the gene matches. Here the CDR3 reads CASSAQGAGYEQYF. CDR3 in DNA: TGTGCCAGCAGCGCACAGGGGGCGGGTTACGAGCAGTACTTC.

The chain uses TRBV10-1 and TRBJ1-3; tentatively, D is TRBD1 (5 bases). The ends were cut back, 8 bases at V and 1 base at J, with 9 bases in the middle. The CDR3 extends over 13 amino acids. From germline, CDR1 is WNHNN and CDR2 SYGVQD (reference sequence). The chain's CDR3 is CASGGGSGNTIYF. CDR3 DNA sequence: TGCGCCAGCGGGGGGGGGTCTGGAAACACCATATATTTT.

This clone was observed a few times. The CDR3 sequence is CATSLTGRYGYTF. Written as DNA, the CDR3 is TGTGCCACCAGTCTGACAGGGCGCTATGGCTACACCTTC. This rearrangement joins TRBV15 to TRBJ1-2; 7 nucleotides match TRBD1. Germline values: CDR1 LNHNV, CDR2 YYDKDF (reference sequence). The CDR3 runs 13 residues. J was trimmed by 4 bases and V by 6 bases; bases with no gene match: 5.

Concerning this clone: Different DNA sequences within this sample yield the same CDR3. V gene TRBV2 combines with J gene TRBJ2-3; D is undetermined. Trimming removed 3 bases at V and 2 bases at J, with 6 bases between. Per germline, CDR1 SNHLY and CDR2 FYNNEI. The CDR3 length is 13 residues. CDR3 sequence (DNA): TGTGCCAGCAGTGACAGATACACAGATACGCAGTATTTT. Protein product: CASSDRYTDTQYF.

The J gene is TRBJ1-5, the V gene TRBV28; D possibly corresponds to TRBD1 (5 bases). Between the trimmed V and J ends, which lost 0 bases and 2 bases, there was a span of 8 bases. This CDR3 spans 15 amino acids. Germline CDR1 is MDHEN and CDR2 is SYDVKM. The CDR3 nucleotides read TGTGCCAGCAGTTTATGGCAGGGTGGCAATCAGCCCCAGCATTTT. This encodes CASSLWQGGNQPQHF.

This chain connects TRBV11-3 to TRBJ1-1, with a tentative D call TRBD1 (5 bases). The germline CDR1 and CDR2 sequences are SGHNT and YENEEA. The V gene lost 5 bases and the J gene lost 4 bases, with 11 bases spanning the gap. CDR3 length: 13 residues. CDR3 sequence reads: CASSLMGGTEAFF. For the CDR3, the DNA is TGTGCCAGCAGCCTTATGGGGGGCACTGAAGCTTTCTTT.